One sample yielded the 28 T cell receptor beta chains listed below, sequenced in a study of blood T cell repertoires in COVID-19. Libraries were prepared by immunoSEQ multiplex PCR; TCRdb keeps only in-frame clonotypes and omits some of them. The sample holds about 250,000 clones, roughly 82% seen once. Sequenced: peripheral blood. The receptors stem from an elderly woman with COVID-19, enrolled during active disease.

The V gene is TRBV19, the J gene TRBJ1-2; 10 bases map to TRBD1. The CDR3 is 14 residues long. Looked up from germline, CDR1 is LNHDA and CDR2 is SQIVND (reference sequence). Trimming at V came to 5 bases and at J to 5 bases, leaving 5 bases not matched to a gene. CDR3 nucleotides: TGTGCCAGTAGTCCGGACAGGGGGAATTATGGCTACACCTTC. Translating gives CASSPDRGNYGYTF.

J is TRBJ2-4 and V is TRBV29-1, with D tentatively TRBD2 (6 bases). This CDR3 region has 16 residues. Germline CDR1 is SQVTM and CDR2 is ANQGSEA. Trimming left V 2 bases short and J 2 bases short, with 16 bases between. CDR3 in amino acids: CSVERATAGSKNIQYF. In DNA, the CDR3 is TGCAGCGTTGAACGGGCCACCGCGGGGTCCAAAAACATTCAGTACTTC.

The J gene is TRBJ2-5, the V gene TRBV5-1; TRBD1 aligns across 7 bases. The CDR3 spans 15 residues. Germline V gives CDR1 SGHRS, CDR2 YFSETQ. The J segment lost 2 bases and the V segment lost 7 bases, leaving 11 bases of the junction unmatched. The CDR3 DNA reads TGCGCCAGCGGGATCAGGGACAGCATTCAAGAGACCCAGTACTTC. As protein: CASGIRDSIQETQYF. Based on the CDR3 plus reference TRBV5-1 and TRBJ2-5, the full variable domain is KAGVTQTPRYLIKTRGQQVTLSCSPISGHRSVSWYQQTPGQGLQFLFEYFSETQRNKGNFPGRFSGRQFSNSRSEMNVSTLELGDSALYLCASGIRDSIQETQYFGPGTRLLVL.

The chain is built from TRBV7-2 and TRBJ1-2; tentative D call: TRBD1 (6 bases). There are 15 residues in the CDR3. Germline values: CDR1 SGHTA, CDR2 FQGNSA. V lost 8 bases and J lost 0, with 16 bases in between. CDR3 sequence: CASGGGGHSNYGYTF. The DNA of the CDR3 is TGTGCCAGCGGGGGTGGGGGCCACTCTAACTATGGCTACACCTTC.

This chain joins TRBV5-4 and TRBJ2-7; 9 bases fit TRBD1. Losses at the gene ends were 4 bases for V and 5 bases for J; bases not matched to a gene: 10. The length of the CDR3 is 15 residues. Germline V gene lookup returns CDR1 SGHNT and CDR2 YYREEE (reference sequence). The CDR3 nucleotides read TGTGCCAGCAGCCCCCCGGGACAGGGATCCCACGAGCAGTACTTC. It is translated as CASSPPGQGSHEQYF.

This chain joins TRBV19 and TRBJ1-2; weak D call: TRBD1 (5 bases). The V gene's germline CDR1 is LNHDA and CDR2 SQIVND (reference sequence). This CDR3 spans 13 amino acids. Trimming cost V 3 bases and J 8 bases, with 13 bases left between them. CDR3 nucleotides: TGTGCCAGTAGTATGGCGGCAGGGAACGGCTACACCTTC. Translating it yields CASSMAAGNGYTF.

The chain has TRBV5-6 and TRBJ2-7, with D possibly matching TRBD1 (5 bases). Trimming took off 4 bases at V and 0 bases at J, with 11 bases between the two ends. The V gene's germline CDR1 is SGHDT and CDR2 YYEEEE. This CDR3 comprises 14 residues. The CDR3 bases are TGTGCCAGCAGCCCACTCAGGGCCTCCTACGAGCAGTACGTC. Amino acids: CASSPLRASYEQYV.

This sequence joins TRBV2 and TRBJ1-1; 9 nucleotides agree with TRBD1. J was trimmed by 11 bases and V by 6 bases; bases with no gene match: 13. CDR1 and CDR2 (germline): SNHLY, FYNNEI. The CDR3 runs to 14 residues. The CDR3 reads CASRLAGGTGTAFF. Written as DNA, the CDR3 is TGTGCCAGCAGGCTAGCTGGGGGGACAGGGACGGCTTTCTTT.

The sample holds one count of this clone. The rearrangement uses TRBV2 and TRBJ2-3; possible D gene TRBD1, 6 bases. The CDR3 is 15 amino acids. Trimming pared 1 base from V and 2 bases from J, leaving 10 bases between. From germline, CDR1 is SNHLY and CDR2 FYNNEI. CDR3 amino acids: CASSEDGTPTDTQYF. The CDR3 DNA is TGTGCCAGCAGTGAAGACGGGACACCCACAGATACGCAGTATTTT.

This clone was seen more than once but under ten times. CDR3 DNA: TGTGCCAGCAGTTCGGGACTAGTCACAGATACGCAGTATTTT. It translates to CASSSGLVTDTQYF. The chain joins TRBV6-5 to TRBJ2-3; 8 positions agree with TRBD2. CDR3 size: 14 residues. Germline CDR1 and CDR2: MNHEY and SVGAGI. The V and J ends lost 4 bases and 2 bases, in that order; junction bases with no gene match: 2.

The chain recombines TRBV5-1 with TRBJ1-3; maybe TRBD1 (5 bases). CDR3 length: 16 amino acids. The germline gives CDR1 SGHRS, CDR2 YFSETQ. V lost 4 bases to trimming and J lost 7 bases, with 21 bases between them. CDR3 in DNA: TGCGCCAGCAGCCTGGGGCCGCTCCCCACGAGGAACACCATATATTTT. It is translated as CASSLGPLPTRNTIYF.

CDR3 protein: CATSWGEQPQHF. The CDR3 bases are TGTGCCACCAGTTGGGGAGAGCAGCCCCAGCATTTT. The V call is TRBV24-1, the J call TRBJ1-5, with D hard to call. The germline CDR1 and CDR2 sequences are KGHDR and SFDVKD. V was trimmed by 6 bases and J by 7 bases, leaving 9 bases between them. The CDR3 is 12 amino acids.

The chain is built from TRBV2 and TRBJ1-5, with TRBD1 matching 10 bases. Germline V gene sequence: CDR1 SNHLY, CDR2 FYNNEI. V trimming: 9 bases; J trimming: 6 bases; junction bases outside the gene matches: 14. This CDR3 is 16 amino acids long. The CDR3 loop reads CASRDRGSLFTQPQHF. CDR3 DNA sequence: TGTGCCAGTCGGGACAGGGGAAGTTTGTTCACTCAGCCCCAGCATTTT.

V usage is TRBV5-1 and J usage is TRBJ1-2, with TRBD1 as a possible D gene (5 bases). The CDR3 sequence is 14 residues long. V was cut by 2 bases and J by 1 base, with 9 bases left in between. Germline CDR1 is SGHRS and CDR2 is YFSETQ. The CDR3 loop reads CASSLQADNYGYTF. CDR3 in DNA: TGCGCCAGCAGCTTACAGGCAGATAACTATGGCTACACCTTC.

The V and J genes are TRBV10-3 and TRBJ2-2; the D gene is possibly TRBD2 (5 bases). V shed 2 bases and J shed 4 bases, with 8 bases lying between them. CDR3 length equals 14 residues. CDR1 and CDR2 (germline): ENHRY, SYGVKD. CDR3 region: CAISELEGTGELFF. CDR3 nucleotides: TGTGCCATCAGTGAGCTCGAGGGCACCGGGGAGCTGTTTTTT.

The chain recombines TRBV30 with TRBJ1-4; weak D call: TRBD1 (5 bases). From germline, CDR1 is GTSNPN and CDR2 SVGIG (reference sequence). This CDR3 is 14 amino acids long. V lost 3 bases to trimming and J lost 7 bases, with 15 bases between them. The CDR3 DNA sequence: TGTGCCTGGAGGTTTGGGGGGTTGGGTGAAAAACTGTTTTTT. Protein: CAWRFGGLGEKLFF.

CDR3 sequence (DNA): TGTGCCAGCAGCGCCGGGGGCACTGAAGCTTTCTTT. This gives the protein CASSAGGTEAFF. J is TRBJ1-1 and V is TRBV12-3 or TRBV12-4, with a tentative D call TRBD1 (5 bases). V gave up 6 bases and J gave up 4 bases, with 9 bases separating them. The CDR3 length is 12 residues.

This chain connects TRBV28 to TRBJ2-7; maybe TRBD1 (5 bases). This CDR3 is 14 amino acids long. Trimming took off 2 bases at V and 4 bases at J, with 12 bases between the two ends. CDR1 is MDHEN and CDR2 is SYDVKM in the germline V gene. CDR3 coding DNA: TGTGCCAGCAGTTTAGGGGCCAGCGCATACGAGCAGTACTTC. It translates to CASSLGASAYEQYF.

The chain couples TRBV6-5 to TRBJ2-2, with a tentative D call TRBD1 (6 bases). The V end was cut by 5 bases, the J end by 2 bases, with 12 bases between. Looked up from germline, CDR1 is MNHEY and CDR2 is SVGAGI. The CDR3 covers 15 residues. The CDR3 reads CASSRDRPNTGELFF. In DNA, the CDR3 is TGTGCCAGCAGTCGTGACAGGCCCAACACCGGGGAGCTGTTTTTT.

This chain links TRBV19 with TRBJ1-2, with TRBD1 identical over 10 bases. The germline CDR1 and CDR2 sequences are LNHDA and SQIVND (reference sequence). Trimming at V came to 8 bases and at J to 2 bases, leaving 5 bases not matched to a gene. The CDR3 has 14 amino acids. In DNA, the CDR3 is TGTGCCAGTGGCCGACAGGGGGCGAACTATGGCTACACCTTC. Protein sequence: CASGRQGANYGYTF.

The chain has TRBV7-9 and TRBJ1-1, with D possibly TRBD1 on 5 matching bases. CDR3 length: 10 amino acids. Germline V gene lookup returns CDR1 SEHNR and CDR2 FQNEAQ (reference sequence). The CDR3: CAVGGTEAFF. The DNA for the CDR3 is TGTGCTGTGGGGGGGACTGAAGCTTTCTTT.

This chain's CDR3 is CASGEQGWMTDTQYF. In nucleotides, the CDR3 is TGCGCCAGCGGGGAACAGGGGTGGATGACAGATACGCAGTATTTT. The chain employs TRBV5-1 and TRBJ2-3; 7 bases line up with TRBD1. The CDR3 loop spans 15 amino acids. Germline V gene lookup returns CDR1 SGHRS and CDR2 YFSETQ. V shed 7 bases and J 3 bases; nucleotides not matched to a gene: 11.

CDR3 nucleotides: TGTGCCAGCAGTTACGGGGGGGAGACTTGGAGTCAGCCCCAGCATTTT. Translating gives CASSYGGETWSQPQHF. The chain uses TRBV6-2 or TRBV6-3 and TRBJ1-5; tentatively, D is TRBD1 (5 bases). Germline V CDR1 and CDR2: MNHEY, SVGEGT. Trimming pared 2 bases from V and 6 bases from J, leaving 17 bases between. The CDR3 runs 16 residues.

CDR3 sequence (DNA): TGCGCCAGCAGCTGGGACACGAACACTGAAGCTTTCTTT. Translation gives CASSWDTNTEAFF. J is TRBJ1-1 and V is TRBV5-1, with D perhaps TRBD1 (6 bases). This CDR3 has 13 residues. Germline V gene data show CDR1 as SGHRS and CDR2 as YFSETQ. Trimming took off 3 bases at V and 1 base at J, with 7 bases between the two ends. Filled out from reference TRBV5-1 and TRBJ1-1, the complete variable domain reads KAGVTQTPRYLIKTRGQQVTLSCSPISGHRSVSWYQQTPGQGLQFLFEYFSETQRNKGNFPGRFSGRQFSNSRSEMNVSTLELGDSALYLCASSWDTNTEAFFGQGTRLTVV.

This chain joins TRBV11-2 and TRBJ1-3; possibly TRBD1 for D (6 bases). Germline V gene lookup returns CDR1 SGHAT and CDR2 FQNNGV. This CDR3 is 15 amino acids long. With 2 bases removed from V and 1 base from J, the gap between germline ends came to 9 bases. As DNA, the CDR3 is TGTGCCAGCAGCTTAACAGGGAAGTCTGGAAACACCATATATTTT. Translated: CASSLTGKSGNTIYF.

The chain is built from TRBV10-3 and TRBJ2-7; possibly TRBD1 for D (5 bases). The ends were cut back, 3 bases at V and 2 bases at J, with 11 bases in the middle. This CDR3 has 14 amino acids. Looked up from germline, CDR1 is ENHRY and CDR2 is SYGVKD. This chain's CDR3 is CAISEKGEAYEQYF. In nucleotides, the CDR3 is TGTGCCATCAGTGAAAAAGGGGAAGCCTACGAGCAGTACTTC.

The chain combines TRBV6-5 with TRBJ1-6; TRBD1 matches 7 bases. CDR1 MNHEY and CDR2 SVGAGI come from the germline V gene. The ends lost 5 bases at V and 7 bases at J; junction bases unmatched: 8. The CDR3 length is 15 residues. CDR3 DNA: TGTGCCAGCAGTCCTCGCGACAGGGACAATTCACCCCTCCACTTT. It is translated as CASSPRDRDNSPLHF.

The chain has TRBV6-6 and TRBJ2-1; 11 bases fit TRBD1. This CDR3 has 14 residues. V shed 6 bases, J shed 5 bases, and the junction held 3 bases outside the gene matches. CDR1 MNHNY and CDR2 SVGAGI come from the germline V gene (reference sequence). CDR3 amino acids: CASRAGQGDNEQFF. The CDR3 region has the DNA TGTGCCAGCAGGGCGGGACAGGGGGACAATGAGCAGTTCTTC.